Below are 25 T cell receptor beta chains sequenced from a single sample in a study of post-analysis software for immune sequencing data. These TCRs are of unknown antigen specificity. cDNA libraries for TCR beta contained unique molecular identifiers. TCRdb re-called the PCR reads with MiXCR, one entry per CDR3 protein. The table lists about 810,000 distinct CDR3 sequences, under 70% of them singletons. Findings of the study overall: Patients had higher frequencies than controls of five or six TRBV segments, including TRBV5-6, TRBV5-1 and TRBV20-1.

The sample taken for sequencing was blood. Receptors were obtained from a girl aged 5-17 years with multiple sclerosis.

This clonotype was recorded once. The chain recombines TRBV20-1 with TRBJ2-1; 7 bases align to TRBD1. Germline loops: CDR1 DFQATT, CDR2 SNEGSKA (reference sequence). The CDR3 length is 15 residues. V gave up 2 bases and J gave up 11 bases; unmatched junction bases: 15. The CDR3 sequence: CSARNRGQAGVKQFF. In DNA, the CDR3 is TGCAGTGCTAGAAACCGAGGACAGGCTGGCGTGAAGCAGTTCTTC.

This chain uses TRBV29-1 with TRBJ1-1; D gene uncertain. The CDR3 spans 12 residues. Looked up from germline, CDR1 is SQVTM and CDR2 is ANQGSEA. The V end was cut by 7 bases, the J end by 8 bases, with 17 bases between. The CDR3 sequence: CSGGGWLAEAFF. In DNA, the CDR3 is TGCAGCGGCGGCGGGTGGTTGGCAGAAGCTTTCTTT. Together with reference TRBV29-1 and TRBJ1-1, the CDR3 gives the full variable domain: SAVISQKPSRDICQRGTSLTIQCQVDSQVTMMFWYRQQPGQSLTLIATANQGSEATYESGFVIDKFPISRPNLTFSTLTVSNMSPEDSSIYLCSGGGWLAEAFFGQGTRLTVV.

This clonotype has a single count. The chain couples TRBV7-9 to TRBJ1-2, with D possibly TRBD1 on 5 matching bases. The CDR3 is 15 amino acids. Germline lookup yields CDR1 SEHNR and CDR2 FQNEAQ (reference sequence). Trimming took 5 bases from V and 7 from J, leaving 20 bases between them. CDR3 nucleotides: TGTGCCAGCAGCCTCGGGACGGCCCTCTTGGTTGGCTACACCTTC. Protein product: CASSLGTALLVGYTF.

The chain uses TRBV12-3 or TRBV12-4 and TRBJ2-1, with D hard to call. Trimming took 5 bases from V and 0 from J, leaving 14 bases between them. The CDR3 is made up of 16 amino acids. This chain's CDR3 is CASSPTRQSSYNEQFF. The CDR3 region has the DNA TGTGCCAGCAGTCCCACCCGGCAGAGCTCCTACAATGAGCAGTTCTTC.

This rearrangement joins TRBV14 to TRBJ2-5, with TRBD2 matching over 12 bases. Judging by the DNA end, TRBJ2-7 fits better; the J call may be wrong. The CDR3 is made up of 15 amino acids. Germline V lookup: CDR1 SGHDN, CDR2 FVKESK. CDR3 in DNA: TGTGCCAGCAGCCAATCAGGACTAGCGGGGTACGAGCAGTACTTC. This gives the protein CASSQSGLAGYEQYF.

The rearrangement links TRBV29-1 to TRBJ2-5; a possible D gene is TRBD2 (6 bases). Germline CDR1 reads SQVTM; CDR2 reads ANQGSEA. Trimming left V 1 base short and J 5 bases short, with 23 bases between. The CDR3 contains 17 residues. CDR3 amino acids: CSVEGALAIMLTETQYF. DNA for the CDR3: TGCAGCGTTGAAGGCGCACTAGCTATTATGTTAACGGAGACCCAGTACTTC. The entire variable domain, with the rest obtained from reference TRBV29-1 and TRBJ2-5, is as follows: SAVISQKPSRDICQRGTSLTIQCQVDSQVTMMFWYRQQPGQSLTLIATANQGSEATYESGFVIDKFPISRPNLTFSTLTVSNMSPEDSSIYLCSVEGALAIMLTETQYFGPGTRLLVL.

The chain combines TRBV10-3 with TRBJ2-1; 11 bases are shared with TRBD2. CDR3 length equals 15 residues. Germline CDR1 ENHRY, CDR2 SYGVKD. V gave up 4 bases and J gave up 6 bases; unmatched junction bases: 5. This chain's CDR3 is CAISGGLAALNEQFF. CDR3 nucleotide sequence: TGTGCCATCAGTGGGGGACTAGCGGCCCTCAATGAGCAGTTCTTC.

The genes are TRBV3-1 and TRBJ1-2; D not resolved. CDR3 length equals 13 residues. V was shortened by 4 bases and J by 6 bases, with 12 bases between the two germline ends. Germline V lookup: CDR1 LGHDT, CDR2 YNNKEL (reference sequence). The CDR3 region is CASSRTGGDGYTF. DNA for the CDR3: TGTGCCAGCAGCCGGACGGGTGGAGATGGCTACACCTTC. The full variable domain, its missing parts supplied by reference TRBV3-1 and TRBJ1-2, is DTAVSQTPKYLVTQMGNDKSIKCEQNLGHDTMYWYKQDSKKFLKIMFSYNNKELIINETVPNRFSPKSPDKAHLNLHINSLELGDSAVYFCASSRTGGDGYTFGSGTRLTVV.

The chain employs TRBV7-2 and TRBJ1-6; D is unresolved. This CDR3 contains 12 residues. CDR1 is SGHTA and CDR2 is FQGNSA in the germline V gene. V lost 2 bases and J lost 14, with 10 bases in between. CDR3: CASSLPGNTLHF. CDR3 coding DNA: TGTGCCAGCAGCTTACCGGGGAATACCCTCCACTTT.

The chain employs TRBV6-6 and TRBJ1-5; D perhaps matches TRBD1 (5 bases). Germline V gene lookup returns CDR1 MNHNY and CDR2 SVGAGI (reference sequence). This CDR3 region has 12 residues. Trimming removed 2 bases at V and 9 bases at J, with 8 bases between. CDR3: CASSYAGRPQHF. CDR3 sequence (DNA): TGTGCCAGCAGTTACGCAGGGCGGCCCCAGCATTTT.

This clonotype showed up just once. CDR3 sequence (DNA): TGTGCCAGCAGCTTAGCGCGGGAGGGTGGCTACACCTTC. This gives the protein CASSLAREGGYTF. The J gene is TRBJ1-2, the V gene TRBV7-2; D is unresolved. This CDR3 has 13 amino acids. Trimming took 0 bases from V and 7 from J, leaving 9 bases between them. Germline V gives CDR1 SGHTA, CDR2 FQGNSA.

The gene calls are TRBV20-1 and TRBJ1-2; D gene ambiguous. V lost 8 bases, J lost 6 bases, and 13 bases lay in between. This CDR3 contains 11 residues. The germline gives CDR1 DFQATT, CDR2 SNEGSKA (reference sequence). CDR3 in amino acids: CSTPGRDGYTF. CDR3 nucleotides: TGCAGTACGCCCGGGAGAGATGGCTACACCTTC.

V usage is TRBV29-1 and J usage is TRBJ2-3, with D hard to call. Trimming cost V 2 bases and J 2 bases, with 5 bases left between them. The CDR3 runs to 12 residues. CDR1 and CDR2 from the germline V gene are SQVTM and ANQGSEA. CDR3 in amino acids: CSVERITDTQYF. Written as DNA, the CDR3 is TGCAGCGTTGAAAGGATCACAGATACGCAGTATTTT.

In this sample, this clonotype turned up a few times. The V gene is TRBV20-1, the J gene TRBJ2-3; 8 bases are a match to TRBD2. The CDR3 contains 18 residues. V dropped 3 bases and J dropped 0; count of bases not matched to a gene: 14. Germline V gives CDR1 DFQATT, CDR2 SNEGSKA (reference sequence). CDR3 amino acids: CSASPSGSRMSSTDTQYF. The CDR3, as DNA: TGCAGTGCTAGTCCGAGCGGGAGCAGAATGTCTAGCACAGATACGCAGTATTTT.

This clonotype was counted a few times. This rearrangement joins TRBV20-1 to TRBJ2-5; D possibly corresponds to TRBD1 (6 bases). CDR3 length equals 11 residues. The V gene's germline CDR1 is DFQATT and CDR2 SNEGSKA (reference sequence). Trimming removed 5 bases from V and 2 bases from J, with 6 bases in between. This CDR3 reads CSAGQQETQYF. The CDR3 coding sequence is TGCAGTGCTGGACAGCAAGAGACCCAGTACTTC.

This clonotype was observed a single time. One end of the junction does not line up with germline, which may come from a read error. The chain is built from TRBV5-1 and TRBJ2-4; D might be TRBD1 (6 bases). The CDR3 loop spans 17 amino acids. The V gene's germline CDR1 is SGHRS and CDR2 YFSETQ. The CDR3: CASSLNVGQRAKNIHYF. CDR3 nucleotide sequence: TGCGCCAGCAGCTTGAACGTTGGACAGCGAGCCAAAAACATTCACTACTTC.

The genes are TRBV10-3 and TRBJ2-5; D gene ambiguous. Trimming cost V 8 bases and J 5 bases, with 12 bases left between them. Germline-derived CDR1 and CDR2 are ENHRY and SYGVKD. The CDR3 contains 12 residues. Here the CDR3 reads CAIGTGGETQYF. The CDR3 DNA reads TGTGCCATCGGAACGGGTGGCGAGACCCAGTACTTC.

This chain joins TRBV19 and TRBJ2-2; D possibly uses TRBD1 or TRBD2 (5 bases each). There are 16 residues in the CDR3. Germline CDR1 is LNHDA and CDR2 is SQIVND (reference sequence). The V and J ends lost 8 bases and 0 bases respectively, with 16 bases between them. CDR3 sequence reads: CASGGYGAPNTGELFF. CDR3 sequence (DNA): TGTGCCAGTGGGGGATACGGGGCCCCGAACACCGGGGAGCTGTTTTTT.

The chain uses TRBV6-4 and TRBJ2-2; the match to TRBD1 covers 11 bases. The CDR3 runs 15 residues. Germline-derived CDR1 and CDR2 are MRHNA and SNTAGT. V was pared by 2 bases and J by 4 bases, with 0 bases of the junction left unmatched. CDR3 nucleotide sequence: TGTGCCAGCAGTGACGGGACAGGGGGCACCGGGGAGCTGTTTTTT. Translation: CASSDGTGGTGELFF.

The V call is TRBV2, the J call TRBJ2-2; 7 bases are a match to TRBD2. This CDR3 is 15 amino acids long. V gave up 1 base and J gave up 6 bases; unmatched junction bases: 5. CDR1 and CDR2 (germline): SNHLY, FYNNEI. The CDR3 here is CASSEGGGPSGELFF. The CDR3 DNA reads as TGTGCCAGCAGTGAAGGGGGAGGGCCCTCCGGGGAGCTGTTTTTT.

The chain combines TRBV29-1 with TRBJ2-1; TRBD1 or TRBD2 may be the D gene (5 bases each). Germline V gene sequence: CDR1 SQVTM, CDR2 ANQGSEA. V was trimmed by 0 bases and J by 5 bases, leaving 11 bases between them. CDR3 length: 14 residues. CDR3 loop: CSVEDRGSNNEQFF. The CDR3 DNA follows: TGCAGCGTTGAAGACCGGGGCAGTAACAATGAGCAGTTCTTC.

The V and J genes are TRBV2 and TRBJ1-2, with D perhaps matching TRBD1 (6 bases). This CDR3 region has 13 residues. V lost 9 bases and J lost 0, with 11 bases in between. Germline V gives CDR1 SNHLY, CDR2 FYNNEI. CDR3 amino acids: CASNREPNYGYTF. In DNA form, the CDR3 reads TGTGCCAGTAACAGGGAACCTAACTATGGCTACACCTTC.

This clonotype was seen a few times. The V call is TRBV27, the J call TRBJ2-1, with 9 bases lining up with TRBD2. Unmatched junction bases numbered 5, after V lost 4 bases and J lost 4 bases. The length of the CDR3 is 15 residues. Germline values: CDR1 MNHEY, CDR2 SMNVEV (reference sequence). In DNA, the CDR3 is TGTGCCAGCAGTTCCCTAGCGGGGCCTTACAATGAGCAGTTCTTC. Translation gives CASSSLAGPYNEQFF.

The chain employs TRBV10-3 and TRBJ2-2; 7 bases align to TRBD2. V was clipped by 10 bases and J by 5 bases; unmatched bases: 7. This CDR3 is 13 amino acids long. Germline V gives CDR1 ENHRY, CDR2 SYGVKD. CDR3 sequence: CATGTIGTGELFF. The CDR3 region has the DNA TGTGCCACCGGGACTATCGGAACCGGGGAGCTGTTTTTT.

The V and J genes are TRBV14 and TRBJ2-3; 8 nucleotides line up with TRBD1. CDR1 is SGHDN and CDR2 is FVKESK in the germline V gene. J was trimmed by 4 bases and V by 1 base; bases with no gene match: 7. This CDR3 region has 16 residues. The CDR3 coding sequence is TGTGCCAGCAGCCAAGGGGACAGGCGGCTCTCAGATACGCAGTATTTT. Translated: CASSQGDRRLSDTQYF. Drawing the rest from reference TRBV14 and TRBJ2-3, the complete variable domain is EAGVTQFPSHSVIEKGQTVTLRCDPISGHDNLYWYRRVMGKEIKFLLHFVKESKQDESGMPNNRFLAERTGGTYSTLKVQPAELEDSGVYFCASSQGDRRLSDTQYFGPGTRLTVL.